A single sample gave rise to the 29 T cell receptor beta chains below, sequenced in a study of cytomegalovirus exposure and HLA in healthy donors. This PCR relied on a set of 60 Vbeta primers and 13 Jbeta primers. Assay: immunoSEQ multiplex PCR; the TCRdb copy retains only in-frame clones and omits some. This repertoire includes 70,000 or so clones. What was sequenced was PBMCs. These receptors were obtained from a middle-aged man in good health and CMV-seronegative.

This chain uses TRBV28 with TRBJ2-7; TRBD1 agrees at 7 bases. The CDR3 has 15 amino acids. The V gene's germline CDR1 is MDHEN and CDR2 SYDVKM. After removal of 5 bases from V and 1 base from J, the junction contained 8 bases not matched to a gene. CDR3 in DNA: TGTGCCAGCAGTCAAGGGGACAGCGCTTCCTACGAGCAGTACTTC. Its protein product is CASSQGDSASYEQYF.

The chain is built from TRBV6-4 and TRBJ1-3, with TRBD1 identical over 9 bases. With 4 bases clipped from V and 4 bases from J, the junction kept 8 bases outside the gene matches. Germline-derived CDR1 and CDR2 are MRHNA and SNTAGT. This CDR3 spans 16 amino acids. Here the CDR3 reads CASSGSGTGSGNTIYF. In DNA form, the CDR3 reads TGTGCCAGCAGTGGATCCGGGACAGGGTCCGGAAACACCATATATTTT.

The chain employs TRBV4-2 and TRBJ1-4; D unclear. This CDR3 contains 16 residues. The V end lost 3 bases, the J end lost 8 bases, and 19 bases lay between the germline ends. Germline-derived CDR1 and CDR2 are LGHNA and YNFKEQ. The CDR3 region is CASSQGLSRGVEKLFF. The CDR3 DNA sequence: TGTGCCAGCAGCCAGGGTCTCAGCCGCGGGGTAGAAAAACTGTTTTTT.

CDR3 amino acids: CAIRDSRTVDTQYF. For the CDR3, the DNA is TGTGCCATCCGGGACTCCAGGACCGTGGATACGCAGTATTTT. The V and J genes are TRBV10-3 and TRBJ2-3; a possible D gene is TRBD2 (6 bases). The CDR3 has 14 residues. Trimming took 8 bases from V and 6 from J, leaving 18 bases between them. Germline CDR1 and CDR2: ENHRY and SYGVKD.

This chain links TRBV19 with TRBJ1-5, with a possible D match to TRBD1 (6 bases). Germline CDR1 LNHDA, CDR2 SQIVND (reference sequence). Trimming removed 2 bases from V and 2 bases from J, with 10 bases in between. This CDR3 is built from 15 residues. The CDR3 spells CASSIRGSGNQPQHF. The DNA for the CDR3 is TGTGCCAGTAGTATAAGGGGGAGCGGCAATCAGCCCCAGCATTTT.

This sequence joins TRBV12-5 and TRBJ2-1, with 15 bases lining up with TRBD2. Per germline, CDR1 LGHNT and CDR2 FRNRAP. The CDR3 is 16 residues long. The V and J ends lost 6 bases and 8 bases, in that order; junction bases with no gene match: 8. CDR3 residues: CASGRTSGRVSYEQFF. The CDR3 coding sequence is TGTGCTAGTGGAAGGACTAGCGGGAGGGTGAGCTATGAGCAGTTCTTC. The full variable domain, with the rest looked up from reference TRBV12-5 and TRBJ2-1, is DARVTQTPRHKVTEMGQEVTMRCQPILGHNTVFWYRQTMMQGLELLAYFRNRAPLDDSGMPKDRFSAEMPDATLATLKIQPSEPRDSAVYFCASGRTSGRVSYEQFFGPGTRLTVL.

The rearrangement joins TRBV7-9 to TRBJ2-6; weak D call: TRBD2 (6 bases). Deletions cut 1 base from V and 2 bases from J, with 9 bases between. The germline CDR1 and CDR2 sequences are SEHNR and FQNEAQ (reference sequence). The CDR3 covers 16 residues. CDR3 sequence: CASSLVTGAGANVLTF. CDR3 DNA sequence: TGTGCCAGCAGCTTAGTTACGGGGGCTGGGGCCAACGTCCTGACTTTC. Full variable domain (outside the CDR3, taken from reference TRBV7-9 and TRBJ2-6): DTGVSQNPRHKITKRGQNVTFRCDPISEHNRLYWYRQTLGQGPEFLTYFQNEAQLEKSRLLSDRFSAERPKGSFSTLEIQRTEQGDSAMYLCASSLVTGAGANVLTFGAGSRLTVL.

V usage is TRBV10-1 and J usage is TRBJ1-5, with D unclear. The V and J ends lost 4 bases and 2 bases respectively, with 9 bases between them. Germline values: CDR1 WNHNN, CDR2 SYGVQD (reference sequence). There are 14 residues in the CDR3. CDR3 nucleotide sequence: TGCGCCAGCAGTGTTGGCGGGGGCAATCAGCCCCAGCATTTT. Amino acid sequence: CASSVGGGNQPQHF.

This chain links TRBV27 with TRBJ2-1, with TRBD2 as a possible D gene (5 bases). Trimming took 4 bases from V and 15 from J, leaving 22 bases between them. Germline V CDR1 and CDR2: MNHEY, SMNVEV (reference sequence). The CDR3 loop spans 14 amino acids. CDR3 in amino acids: CASSSPSGIQIWFF. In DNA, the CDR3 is TGTGCCAGCAGTTCTCCATCCGGGATCCAGATTTGGTTCTTC.

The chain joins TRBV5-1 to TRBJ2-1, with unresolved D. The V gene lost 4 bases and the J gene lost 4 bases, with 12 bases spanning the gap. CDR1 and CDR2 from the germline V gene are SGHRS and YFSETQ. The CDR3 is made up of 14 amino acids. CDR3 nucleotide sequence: TGCGCCAGCAGCGAAGAGAAACCATACAATGAGCAGTTCTTC. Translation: CASSEEKPYNEQFF.

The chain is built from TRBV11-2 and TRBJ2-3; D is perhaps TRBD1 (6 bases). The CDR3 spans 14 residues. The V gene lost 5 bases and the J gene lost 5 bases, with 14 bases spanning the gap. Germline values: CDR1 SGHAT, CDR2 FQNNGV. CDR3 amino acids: CASSPVRGIDTQYF. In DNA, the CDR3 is TGTGCCAGCAGCCCCGTAAGGGGGATAGATACGCAGTATTTT. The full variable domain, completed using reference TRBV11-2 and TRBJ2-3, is EAGVAQSPRYKIIEKRQSVAFWCNPISGHATLYWYQQILGQGPKLLIQFQNNGVVDDSQLPKDRFSAERLKGVDSTLKIQPAKLEDSAVYLCASSPVRGIDTQYFGPGTRLTVL.

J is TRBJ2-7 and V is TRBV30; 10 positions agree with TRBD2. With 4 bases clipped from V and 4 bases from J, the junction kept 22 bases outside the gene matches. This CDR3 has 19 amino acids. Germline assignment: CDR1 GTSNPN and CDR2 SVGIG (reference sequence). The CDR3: CAWKEREGAGAGGQYEQYF. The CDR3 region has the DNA TGTGCCTGGAAGGAGCGGGAGGGCGCGGGAGCGGGAGGGCAATACGAGCAGTACTTC.

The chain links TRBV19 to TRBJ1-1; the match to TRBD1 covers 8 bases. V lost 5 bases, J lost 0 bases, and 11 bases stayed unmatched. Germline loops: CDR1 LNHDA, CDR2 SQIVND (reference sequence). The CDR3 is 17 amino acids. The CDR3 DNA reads TGTGCCAGTAGTGCAGCCGGGACAGGAATAATGAACACTGAAGCTTTCTTT. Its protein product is CASSAAGTGIMNTEAFF.

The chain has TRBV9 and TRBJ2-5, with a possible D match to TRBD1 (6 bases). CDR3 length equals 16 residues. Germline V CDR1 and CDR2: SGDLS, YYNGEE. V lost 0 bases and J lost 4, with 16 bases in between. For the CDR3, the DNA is TGTGCCAGCAGCGTAGCAAATTCAGGGGTGGGAGAGACCCAGTACTTC. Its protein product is CASSVANSGVGETQYF.

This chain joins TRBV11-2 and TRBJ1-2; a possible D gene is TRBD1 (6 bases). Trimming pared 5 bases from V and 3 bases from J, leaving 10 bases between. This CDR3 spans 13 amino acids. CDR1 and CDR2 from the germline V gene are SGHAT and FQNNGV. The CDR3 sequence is CASSQQGDYGYTF. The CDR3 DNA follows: TGTGCCAGCAGCCAACAGGGCGACTATGGCTACACCTTC.

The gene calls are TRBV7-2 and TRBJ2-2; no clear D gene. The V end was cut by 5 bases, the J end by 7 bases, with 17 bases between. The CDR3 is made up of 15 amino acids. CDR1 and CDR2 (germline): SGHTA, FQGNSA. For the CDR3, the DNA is TGTGCCAGCAGCACCACTTTAGCAAACGTCGGGGAGCTGTTTTTT. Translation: CASSTTLANVGELFF.

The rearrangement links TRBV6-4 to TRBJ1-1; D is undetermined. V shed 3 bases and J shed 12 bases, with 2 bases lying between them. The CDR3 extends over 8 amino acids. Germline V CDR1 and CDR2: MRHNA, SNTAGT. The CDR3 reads CASSDTFF. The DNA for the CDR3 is TGTGCCAGCAGTGATACTTTCTTT.

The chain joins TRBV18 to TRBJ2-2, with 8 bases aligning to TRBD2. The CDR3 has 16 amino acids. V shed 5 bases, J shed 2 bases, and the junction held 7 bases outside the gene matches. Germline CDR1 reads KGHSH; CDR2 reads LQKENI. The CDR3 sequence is CASSSVSGKNTGELFF. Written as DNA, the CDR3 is TGTGCCAGCTCATCAGTTAGCGGGAAAAACACCGGGGAGCTGTTTTTT.

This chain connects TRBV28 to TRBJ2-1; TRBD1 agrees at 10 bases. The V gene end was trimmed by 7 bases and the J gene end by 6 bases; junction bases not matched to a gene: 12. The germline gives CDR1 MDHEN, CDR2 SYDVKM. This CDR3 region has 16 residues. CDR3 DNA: TGTGCCAGCACCCATGGGGGGACAGGGGCGTTCAATGAGCAGTTCTTC. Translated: CASTHGGTGAFNEQFF.

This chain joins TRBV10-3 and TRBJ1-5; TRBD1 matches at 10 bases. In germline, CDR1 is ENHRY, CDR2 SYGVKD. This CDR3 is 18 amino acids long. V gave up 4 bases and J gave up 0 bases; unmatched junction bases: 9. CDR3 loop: CAISGTLDRGPSNQPQHF. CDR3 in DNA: TGTGCCATCAGTGGGACATTAGACAGGGGGCCTAGCAATCAGCCCCAGCATTTT.

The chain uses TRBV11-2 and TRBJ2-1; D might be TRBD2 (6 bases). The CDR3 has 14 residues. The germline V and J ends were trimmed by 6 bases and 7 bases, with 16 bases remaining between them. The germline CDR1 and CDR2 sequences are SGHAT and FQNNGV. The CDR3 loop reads CASSLGLRGNEQFF. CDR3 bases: TGTGCCAGCAGTTTGGGACTTCGAGGGAATGAGCAGTTCTTC.

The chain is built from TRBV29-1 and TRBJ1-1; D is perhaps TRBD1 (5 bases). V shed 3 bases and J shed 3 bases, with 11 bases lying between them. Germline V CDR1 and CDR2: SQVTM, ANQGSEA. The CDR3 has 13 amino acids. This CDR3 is CSVEIGGDTEAFF. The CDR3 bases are TGCAGCGTTGAGATAGGAGGGGACACTGAAGCTTTCTTT.

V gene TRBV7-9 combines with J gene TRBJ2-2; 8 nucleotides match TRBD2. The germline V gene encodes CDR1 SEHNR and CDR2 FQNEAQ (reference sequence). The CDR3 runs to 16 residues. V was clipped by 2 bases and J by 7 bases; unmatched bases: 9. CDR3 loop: CASSLWSGGPGGELFF. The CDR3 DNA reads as TGTGCCAGCAGCTTATGGTCGGGGGGGCCTGGCGGGGAGCTGTTTTTT.

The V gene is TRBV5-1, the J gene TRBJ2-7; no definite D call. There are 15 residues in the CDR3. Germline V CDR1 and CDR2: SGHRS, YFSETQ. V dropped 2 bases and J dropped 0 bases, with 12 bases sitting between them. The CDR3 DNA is TGCGCCAGCAGCTTAACAAGTGGCAGCTCCTACGAGCAGTACTTC. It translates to CASSLTSGSSYEQYF.

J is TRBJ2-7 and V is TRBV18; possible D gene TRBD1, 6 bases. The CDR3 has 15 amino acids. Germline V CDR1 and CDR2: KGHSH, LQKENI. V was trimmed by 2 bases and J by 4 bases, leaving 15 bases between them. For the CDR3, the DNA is TGTGCCAGCTCACCATTATCACAGGGAGAATACGAGCAGTACTTC. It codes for CASSPLSQGEYEQYF.

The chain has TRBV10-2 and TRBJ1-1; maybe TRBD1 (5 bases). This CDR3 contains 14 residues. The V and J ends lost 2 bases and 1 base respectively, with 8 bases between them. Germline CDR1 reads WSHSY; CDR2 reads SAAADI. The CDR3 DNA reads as TGCGCCAGCAGTGAGGGACACCAGAACACTGAAGCTTTCTTT. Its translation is CASSEGHQNTEAFF.

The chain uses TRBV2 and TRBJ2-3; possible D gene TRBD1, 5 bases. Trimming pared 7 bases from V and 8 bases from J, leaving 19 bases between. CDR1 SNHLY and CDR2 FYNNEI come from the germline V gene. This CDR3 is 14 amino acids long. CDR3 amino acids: CASTPLGDRGTQYF. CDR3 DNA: TGTGCCAGCACCCCCCTAGGGGATAGAGGTACGCAGTATTTT.

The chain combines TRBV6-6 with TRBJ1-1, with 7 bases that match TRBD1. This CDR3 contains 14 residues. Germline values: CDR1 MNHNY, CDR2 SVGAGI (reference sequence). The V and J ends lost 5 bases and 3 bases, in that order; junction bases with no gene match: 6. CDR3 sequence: CASSGYRGDTEAFF. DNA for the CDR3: TGTGCCAGCAGTGGCTACAGGGGTGACACTGAAGCTTTCTTT.

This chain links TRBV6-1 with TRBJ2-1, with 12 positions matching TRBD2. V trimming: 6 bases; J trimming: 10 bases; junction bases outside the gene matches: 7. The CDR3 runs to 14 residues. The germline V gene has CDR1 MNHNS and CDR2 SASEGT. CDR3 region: CASSLKLAGGEQFF. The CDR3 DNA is TGTGCCAGCAGCCTTAAACTAGCGGGGGGCGAGCAGTTCTTC.